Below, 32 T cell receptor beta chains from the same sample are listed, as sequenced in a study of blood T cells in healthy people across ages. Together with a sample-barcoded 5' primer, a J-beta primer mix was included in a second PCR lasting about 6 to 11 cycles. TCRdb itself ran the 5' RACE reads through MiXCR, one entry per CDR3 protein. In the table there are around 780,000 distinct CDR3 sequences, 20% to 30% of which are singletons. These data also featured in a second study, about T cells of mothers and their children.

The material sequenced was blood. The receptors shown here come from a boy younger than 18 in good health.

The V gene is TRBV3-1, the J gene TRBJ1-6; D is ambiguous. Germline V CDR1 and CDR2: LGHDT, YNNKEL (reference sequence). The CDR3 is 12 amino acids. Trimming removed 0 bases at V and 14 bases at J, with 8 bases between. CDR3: CASSQDGHSLHF. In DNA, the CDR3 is TGTGCCAGCAGCCAAGACGGCCATTCCCTCCACTTT.

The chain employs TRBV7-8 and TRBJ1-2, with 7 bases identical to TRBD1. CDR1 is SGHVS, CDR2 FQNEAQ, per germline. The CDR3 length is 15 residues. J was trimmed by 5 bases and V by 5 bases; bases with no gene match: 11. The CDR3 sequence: CASSRNRGASYGYTF. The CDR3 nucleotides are TGTGCCAGCAGCAGAAACAGGGGTGCATCGTATGGCTACACCTTC.

CDR3 nucleotide sequence: TGTGCCAGCAGCTTCGGGGCTTCCTCCTACGAGCAGTACTTC. Translating gives CASSFGASSYEQYF. V is TRBV7-9 and J is TRBJ2-7; D possibly uses TRBD1 or TRBD2 (5 bases each). Germline V CDR1 and CDR2: SEHNR, FQNEAQ (reference sequence). The V and J ends lost 3 bases and 0 bases respectively, with 9 bases between them. The CDR3 consists of 14 residues. The full variable domain, its missing parts supplied by reference TRBV7-9 and TRBJ2-7, is DTGVSQNPRHKITKRGQNVTFRCDPISEHNRLYWYRQTLGQGPEFLTYFQNEAQLEKSRLLSDRFSAERPKGSFSTLEIQRTEQGDSAMYLCASSFGASSYEQYFGPGTRLTVT.

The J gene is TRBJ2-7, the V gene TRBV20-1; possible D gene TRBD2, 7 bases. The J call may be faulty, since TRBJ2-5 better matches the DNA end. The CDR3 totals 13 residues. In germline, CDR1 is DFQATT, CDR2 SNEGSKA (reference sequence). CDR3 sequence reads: CSASTGGKETQYF. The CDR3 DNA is TGCAGTGCTAGTACGGGGGGCAAAGAGACCCAGTACTTC.

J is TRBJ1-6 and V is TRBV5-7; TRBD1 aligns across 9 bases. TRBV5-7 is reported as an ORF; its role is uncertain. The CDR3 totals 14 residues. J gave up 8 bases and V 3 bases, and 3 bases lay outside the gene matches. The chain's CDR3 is CASSCDRGDSPLHF. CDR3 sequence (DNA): TGTGCCAGCAGCTGCGACAGGGGGGATTCACCCCTCCACTTT.

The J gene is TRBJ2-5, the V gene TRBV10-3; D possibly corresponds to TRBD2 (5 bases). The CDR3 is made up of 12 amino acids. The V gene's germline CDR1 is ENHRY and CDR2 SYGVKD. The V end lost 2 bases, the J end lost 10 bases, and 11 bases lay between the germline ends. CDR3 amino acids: CAISETSRVQYF. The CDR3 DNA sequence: TGTGCCATCAGTGAGACTAGTCGGGTCCAGTACTTC.

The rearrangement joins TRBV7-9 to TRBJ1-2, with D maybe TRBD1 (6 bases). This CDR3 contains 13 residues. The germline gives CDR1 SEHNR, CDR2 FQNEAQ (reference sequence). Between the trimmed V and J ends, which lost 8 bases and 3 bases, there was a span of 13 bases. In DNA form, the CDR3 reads TGTGCCAGCCGTACGACAGGAGACTATGGCTACACCTTC. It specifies CASRTTGDYGYTF.

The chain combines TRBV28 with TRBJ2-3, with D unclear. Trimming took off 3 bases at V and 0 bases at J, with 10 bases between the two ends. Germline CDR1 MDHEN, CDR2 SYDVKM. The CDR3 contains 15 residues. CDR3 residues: CASSFSQPSTDTQYF. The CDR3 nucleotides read TGTGCCAGCAGTTTTTCGCAGCCGAGCACAGATACGCAGTATTTT.

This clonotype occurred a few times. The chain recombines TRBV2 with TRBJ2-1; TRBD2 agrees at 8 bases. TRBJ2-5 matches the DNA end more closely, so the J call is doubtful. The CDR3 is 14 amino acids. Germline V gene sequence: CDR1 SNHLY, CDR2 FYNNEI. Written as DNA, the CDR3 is TGTGCCAGCAGTGAAAATAGCGGGGAAGAGACCCAGTACTTC. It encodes CASSENSGEETQYF.

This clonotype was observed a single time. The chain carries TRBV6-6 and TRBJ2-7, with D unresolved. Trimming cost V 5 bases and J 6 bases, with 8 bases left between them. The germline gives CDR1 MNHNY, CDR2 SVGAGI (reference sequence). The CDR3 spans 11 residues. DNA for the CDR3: TGTGCCAGCAGTACTCCCACCGAGCAGTACTTC. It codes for CASSTPTEQYF.

The CDR3 DNA sequence: TGTGCCAGTGGTGACGGGTACGATAATTCACCCCTCCACTTT. Translating gives CASGDGYDNSPLHF. The chain combines TRBV6-5 with TRBJ1-6, with D hard to call. CDR3 size: 14 residues. The V gene lost 9 bases and the J gene lost 5 bases, with 14 bases spanning the gap. Germline assignment: CDR1 MNHEY and CDR2 SVGAGI.

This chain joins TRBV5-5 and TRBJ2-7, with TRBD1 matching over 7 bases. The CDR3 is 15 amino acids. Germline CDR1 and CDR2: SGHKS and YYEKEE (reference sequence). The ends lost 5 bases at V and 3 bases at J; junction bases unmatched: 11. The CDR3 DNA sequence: TGTGCCAGCAGACCTCCGGGACAGAGTCTCTACGAGCAGTACTTC. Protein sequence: CASRPPGQSLYEQYF.

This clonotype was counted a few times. The CDR3 is CASRLDRGRFEQYF. CDR3 coding DNA: TGTGCCAGCAGACTCGACAGGGGGCGCTTCGAGCAGTACTTC. The chain couples TRBV7-2 to TRBJ2-7; 10 bases line up with TRBD1. The CDR3 consists of 14 residues. Germline assignment: CDR1 SGHTA and CDR2 FQGNSA. V shed 6 bases, J shed 6 bases, and the junction held 8 bases outside the gene matches.

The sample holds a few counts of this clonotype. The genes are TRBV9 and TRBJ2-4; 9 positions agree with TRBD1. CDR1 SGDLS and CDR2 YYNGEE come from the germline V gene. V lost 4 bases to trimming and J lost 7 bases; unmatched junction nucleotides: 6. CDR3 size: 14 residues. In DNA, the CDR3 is TGTGCCAGCAGCCCTTCACAGGGGGCTAACATTCAGTACTTC. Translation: CASSPSQGANIQYF.

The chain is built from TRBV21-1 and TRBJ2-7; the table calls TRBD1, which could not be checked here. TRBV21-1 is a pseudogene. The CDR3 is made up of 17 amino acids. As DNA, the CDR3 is TGTGCCAGCAGCAAAGGATTACAGGGGGAAACTCCCTACGAGCAGTACTTC. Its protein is CASSKGLQGETPYEQYF.

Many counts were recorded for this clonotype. The CDR3 is CASSLGQGASYEQYF. In nucleotides, the CDR3 is TGTGCCAGCAGTCTGGGACAGGGGGCCAGCTACGAGCAGTACTTC. The genes are TRBV12-3 or TRBV12-4 and TRBJ2-7; 12 nucleotides agree with TRBD1. There are 15 residues in the CDR3. V lost 5 bases and J lost 3; bases outside the gene matches: 5.

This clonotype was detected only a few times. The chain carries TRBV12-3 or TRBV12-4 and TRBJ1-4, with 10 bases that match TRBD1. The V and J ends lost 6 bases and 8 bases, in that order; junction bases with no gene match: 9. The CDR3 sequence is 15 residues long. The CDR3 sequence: CASSLRGTGDEKLFF. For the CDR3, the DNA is TGTGCCAGCAGCCTCAGGGGGACAGGGGACGAAAAACTGTTTTTT.

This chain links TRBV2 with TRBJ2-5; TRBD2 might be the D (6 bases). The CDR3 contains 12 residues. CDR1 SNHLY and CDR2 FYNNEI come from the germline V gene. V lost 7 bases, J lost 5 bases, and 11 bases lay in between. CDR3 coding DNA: TGTGCCAGCATTCCCCGGGGGGAGACCCAGTACTTC. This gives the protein CASIPRGETQYF.

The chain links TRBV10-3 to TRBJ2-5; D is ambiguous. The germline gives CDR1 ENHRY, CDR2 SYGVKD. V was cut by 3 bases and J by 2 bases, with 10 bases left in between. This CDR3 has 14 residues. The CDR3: CAISEVSTQETQYF. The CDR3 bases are TGTGCCATCAGTGAAGTTTCTACACAAGAGACCCAGTACTTC.

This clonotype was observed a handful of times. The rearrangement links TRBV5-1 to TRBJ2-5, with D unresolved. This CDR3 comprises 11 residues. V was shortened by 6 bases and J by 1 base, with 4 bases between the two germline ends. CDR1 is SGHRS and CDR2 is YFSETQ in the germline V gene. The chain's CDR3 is CASTAQETQYF. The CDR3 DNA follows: TGCGCCAGCACCGCCCAAGAGACCCAGTACTTC.

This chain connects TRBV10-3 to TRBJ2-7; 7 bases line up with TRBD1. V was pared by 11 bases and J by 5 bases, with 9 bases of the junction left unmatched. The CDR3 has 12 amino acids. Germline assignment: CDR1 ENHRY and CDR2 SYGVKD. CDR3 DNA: TGTGCCTCAAGACAGGGAGAAAACGAGCAGTACTTC. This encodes CASRQGENEQYF.

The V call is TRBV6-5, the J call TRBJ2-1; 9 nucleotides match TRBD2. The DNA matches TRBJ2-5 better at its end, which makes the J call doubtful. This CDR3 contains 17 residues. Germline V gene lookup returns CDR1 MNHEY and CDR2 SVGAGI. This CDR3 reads CASSSISGSFPQETQYF. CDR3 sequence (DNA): TGTGCCAGCAGTTCTATTAGCGGGAGTTTCCCCCAAGAGACCCAGTACTTC.

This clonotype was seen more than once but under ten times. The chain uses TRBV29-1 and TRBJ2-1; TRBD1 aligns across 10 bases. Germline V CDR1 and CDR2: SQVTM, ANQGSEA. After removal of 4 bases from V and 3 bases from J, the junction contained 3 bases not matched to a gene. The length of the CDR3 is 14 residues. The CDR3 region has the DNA TGCAGCGTTGTGGGGGACAGGGGCTACAATGAGCAGTTCTTC. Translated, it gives CSVVGDRGYNEQFF.

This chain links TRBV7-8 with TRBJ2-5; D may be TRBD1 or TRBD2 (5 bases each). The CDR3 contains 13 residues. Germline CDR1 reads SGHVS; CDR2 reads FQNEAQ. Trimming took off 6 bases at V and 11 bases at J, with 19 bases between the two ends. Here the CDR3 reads CASSRQSLGEQYF. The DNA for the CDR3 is TGTGCCAGCAGTCGCCAGAGTTTAGGGGAGCAGTACTTC.

CDR3 sequence: CATSDRGRGFRELFF. In DNA, the CDR3 is TGTGCCACCAGTGACAGGGGGCGCGGATTTCGGGAGCTGTTTTTT. The chain is built from TRBV24-1 and TRBJ2-2; 8 nucleotides agree with TRBD1. CDR1 is KGHDR and CDR2 is SFDVKD in the germline V gene. Trimming cost V 4 bases and J 9 bases; bases outside gene matches: 9. The CDR3 is made up of 15 amino acids.

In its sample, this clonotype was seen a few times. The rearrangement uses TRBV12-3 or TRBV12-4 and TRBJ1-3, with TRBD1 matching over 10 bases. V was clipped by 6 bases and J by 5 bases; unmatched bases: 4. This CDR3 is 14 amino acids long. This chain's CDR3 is CASSQDRGRNTIYF. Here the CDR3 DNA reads TGTGCCAGCAGCCAGGACAGGGGGAGAAACACCATATATTTT.

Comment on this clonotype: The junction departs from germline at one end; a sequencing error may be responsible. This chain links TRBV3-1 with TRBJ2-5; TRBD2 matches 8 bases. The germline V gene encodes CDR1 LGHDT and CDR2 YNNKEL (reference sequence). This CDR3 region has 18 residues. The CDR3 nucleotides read TGTGCCAGCAGCCAAGGATCCAGGAGCGGGGGATCCGGAGAGACCCGGTACTTC. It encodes CASSQGSRSGGSGETRYF.

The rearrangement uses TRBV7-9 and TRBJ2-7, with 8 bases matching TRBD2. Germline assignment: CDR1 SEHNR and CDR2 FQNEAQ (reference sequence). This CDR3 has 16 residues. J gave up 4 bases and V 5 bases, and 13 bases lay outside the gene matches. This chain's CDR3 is CASSPRLSGGGYEQYF. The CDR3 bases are TGTGCCAGCAGCCCCCGGCTAAGCGGGGGAGGTTACGAGCAGTACTTC.

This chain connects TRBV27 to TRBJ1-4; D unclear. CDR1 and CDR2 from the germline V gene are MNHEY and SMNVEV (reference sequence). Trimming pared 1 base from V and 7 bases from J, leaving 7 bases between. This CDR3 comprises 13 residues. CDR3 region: CASSLFGFEKLFF. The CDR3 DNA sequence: TGTGCCAGCAGTTTATTCGGTTTTGAAAAACTGTTTTTT.

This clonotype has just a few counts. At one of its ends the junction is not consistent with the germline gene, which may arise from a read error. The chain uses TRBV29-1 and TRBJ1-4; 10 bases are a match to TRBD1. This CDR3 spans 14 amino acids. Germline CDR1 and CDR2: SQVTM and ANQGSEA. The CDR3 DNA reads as TGCAGCGTTGCCCGGGACAGGGGAAATGTAAAACTGTTTTTT. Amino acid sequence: CSVARDRGNVKLFF. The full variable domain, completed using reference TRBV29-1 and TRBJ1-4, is SAVISQKPSRDICQRGTSLTIQCQVDSQVTMMFWYRQQPGQSLTLIATANQGSEATYESGFVIDKFPISRPNLTFSTLTVSNMSPEDSSIYLCSVARDRGNVKLFFGSGTQLSVL.

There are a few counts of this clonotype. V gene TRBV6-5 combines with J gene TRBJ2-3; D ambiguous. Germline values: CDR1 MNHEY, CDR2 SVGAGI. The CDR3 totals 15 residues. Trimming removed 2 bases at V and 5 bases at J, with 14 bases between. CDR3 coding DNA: TGTGCCAGCAGTTACCGTAGTGGGTCAGGAGATACGCAGTATTTT. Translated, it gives CASSYRSGSGDTQYF.

CDR3 coding DNA: TGTGCCAGCAGCCCTGCAGGGACAGGTCATCTTGAGCAGTTCTTC. Translating gives CASSPAGTGHLEQFF. V usage is TRBV5-6 and J usage is TRBJ2-1, with 8 bases matching TRBD1. The CDR3 totals 15 residues. The germline CDR1 and CDR2 sequences are SGHDT and YYEEEE. Unmatched junction bases numbered 12, after V lost 4 bases and J lost 9 bases.